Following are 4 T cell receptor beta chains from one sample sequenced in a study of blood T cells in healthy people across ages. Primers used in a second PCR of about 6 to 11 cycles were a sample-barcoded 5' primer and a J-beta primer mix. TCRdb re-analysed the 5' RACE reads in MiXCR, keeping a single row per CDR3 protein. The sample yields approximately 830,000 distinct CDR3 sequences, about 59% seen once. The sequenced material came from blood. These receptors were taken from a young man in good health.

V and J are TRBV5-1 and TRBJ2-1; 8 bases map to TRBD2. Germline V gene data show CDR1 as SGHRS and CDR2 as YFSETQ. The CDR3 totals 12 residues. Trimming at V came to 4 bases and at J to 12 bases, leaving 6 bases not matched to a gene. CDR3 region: CASSPQTSVQFF. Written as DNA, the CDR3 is TGCGCCAGCAGCCCTCAGACTAGCGTGCAGTTCTTC. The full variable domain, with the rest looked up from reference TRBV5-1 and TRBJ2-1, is KAGVTQTPRYLIKTRGQQVTLSCSPISGHRSVSWYQQTPGQGLQFLFEYFSETQRNKGNFPGRFSGRQFSNSRSEMNVSTLELGDSALYLCASSPQTSVQFFGPGTRLTVL.

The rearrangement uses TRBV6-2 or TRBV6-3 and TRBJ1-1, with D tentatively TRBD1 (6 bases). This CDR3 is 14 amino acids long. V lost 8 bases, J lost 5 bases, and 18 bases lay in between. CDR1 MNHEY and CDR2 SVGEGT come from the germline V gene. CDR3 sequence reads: CASGSLGGRTEAFF. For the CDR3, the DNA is TGTGCCAGCGGGTCCCTAGGGGGAAGGACTGAAGCTTTCTTT.

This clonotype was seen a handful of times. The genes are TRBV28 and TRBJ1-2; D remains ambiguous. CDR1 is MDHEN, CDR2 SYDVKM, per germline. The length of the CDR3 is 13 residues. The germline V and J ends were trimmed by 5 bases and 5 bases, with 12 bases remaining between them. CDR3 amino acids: CASSVGRGYGYTF. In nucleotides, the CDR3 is TGTGCCAGCAGTGTGGGCAGAGGATATGGCTACACCTTC.

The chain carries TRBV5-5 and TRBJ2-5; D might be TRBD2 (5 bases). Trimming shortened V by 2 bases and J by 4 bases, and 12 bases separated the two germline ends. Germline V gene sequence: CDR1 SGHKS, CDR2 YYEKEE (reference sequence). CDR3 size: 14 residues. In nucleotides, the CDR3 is TGTGCCAGCAGCTTTATTCTAGCCCGAGAGACCCAGTACTTC. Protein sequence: CASSFILARETQYF.